The 4 T cell receptor beta chains below all came from one sample that was sequenced in a study of CXCR3-negative and CXCR3-positive naive CD8 T cells. It was by 5' RACE with UMI labels that the TRB cDNA libraries were prepared. TCRdb processed the 5' RACE reads again and assigns one entry to each CDR3 protein, with no DNA. Its listing shows roughly 24,000 distinct CDR3 sequences. Sequenced input: naive CXCR3- CD8+ T cells from blood. Subset described: CD45RO-CCR7+CD27+CD95- naive CD8+ T cells lacking CXCR3 (TNR3-). These receptors all come from a human donor in good health. Some clones in this sample may be carry-over from other donors' samples.

The genes are TRBV28 and TRBJ2-2. The germline CDR1 and CDR2 sequences are MDHEN and SYDVKM. The length of the CDR3 is 14 residues. Here the CDR3 reads CASSPGTNTGELFF.

The chain links TRBV19 to TRBJ2-1. The germline gives CDR1 LNHDA, CDR2 SQIVND (reference sequence). The CDR3 totals 13 residues. The CDR3 region is CASSIDLYNEQFF.

The CDR3 here is CSSQTGGNTEAFF. The chain has TRBV29-1 and TRBJ1-1; there is no DNA to check the TCRdb D call of TRBD1. The CDR3 sequence is 13 residues long. The V gene's germline CDR1 is SQVTM and CDR2 ANQGSEA. Full variable domain (missing parts from reference TRBV29-1 and TRBJ1-1): SAVISQKPSRDICQRGTSLTIQCQVDSQVTMMFWYRQQPGQSLTLIATANQGSEATYESGFVIDKFPISRPNLTFSTLTVSNMSPEDSSIYLCSSQTGGNTEAFFGQGTRLTVV.

The rearrangement joins TRBV29-1 to TRBJ1-1. In germline, CDR1 is SQVTM, CDR2 ANQGSEA. The CDR3 contains 15 residues. CDR3 sequence: CSVVGQTAMNTEAFF.